This T cell receptor (beta chain) was found in a study of OX40 agonist ivuxolimab in advanced cancers. Overall study: Patients were treated with intravenous ivuxolimab, dosed at 0.01 to 10 mg/kg and infused every 2 weeks. Three individuals attained partial responses, comprising one hepatocellular carcinoma case and two cutaneous melanoma cases. Averaging about 60 years in age, with a range of about 23 to 85, the cohort was approximately 84% male.

Germline CDR1 and CDR2: SGHNT and YYREEE (reference sequence). The CDR3 has 14 amino acids. V was pared by 4 bases and J by 7 bases, with 14 bases between. The repertoire was sequenced with immunoSEQ multiplex PCR; TCRdb's copy has only in-frame clones and lacks some. The table includes roughly 60,000 clones, roughly 86% detected once. This clonotype was obtained from an adult with an advanced solid tumor such as melanoma, head and neck, liver or kidney cancer. This rearrangement joins TRBV5-4 to TRBJ2-2, with a tentative D call TRBD2 (6 bases). Material: CD4+ or CD8+ T cells sorted from blood, obtained in a trial of the OX40 agonist ivuxolimab. The CDR3 nucleotides are TGTGCCAGCAGCCTGGCGGGGTTGGGCGGGGAGCTGTTTTTT. This sequence encodes CASSLAGLGGELFF.